The clone carrying this T cell receptor (beta chain) has more than one count but fewer than ten. Its antigen is not known. V lost 6 bases, J lost 9 bases, and 11 bases lay in between. Germline CDR1 and CDR2: LNHDA and SQIVND (reference sequence). The CDR3 length is 11 residues. This specimen belongs to a study of beta chain features in type 1 diabetes. The wider study: Over all samples combined, about 100,000,000 sorted cells were examined.

Findings and caveats of the study: Type 1 diabetes patients showed fewer insertions and more deletions at VDJ junctions. The study found moderately but significantly shorter TCRB CDR3s in all four CD4+ subsets of Type 1 diabetes patients.

TCRB transcripts that were expressed got sequenced, as all of the isolated RNA had been reverse transcribed. The repertoire was sequenced with immunoSEQ multiplex PCR; TCRdb's copy has only in-frame clones and lacks some. Among approximately 84,000 clones listed, under 35% were seen once. Purity exceeding 95% was reached by all sorted populations. The TCR originated in a young woman in good health. The chain couples TRBV19 to TRBJ1-2; D is undetermined. The sample consisted of stem cell memory CD4+ T cells from blood. DNA for the CDR3: TGTGCCAGTAGCCGAGACATAAGCTACACCTTC. Translated: CASSRDISYTF.